Below are 15 T cell receptor beta chains sequenced from a single sample in a study of T cell clonality in common variable immunodeficiency. Overall study results and limits: Reportedly, TCR beta sequences from common variable immunodeficiency showed fewer deletions and N-nucleotide insertions.

No antigens are known for them. Sequencing was performed with immunoSEQ multiplex PCR; in TCRdb, only in-frame clones are kept and a portion is missing. The table lists fewer than 10,000 clones. Sequencing input: peripheral blood mononuclear cells. The receptor set was obtained from a human donor with common variable immunodeficiency.

About this clone itself: The CDR3 extends 3 residues past the end of the read, so its final part is completed from the germline J gene. This sequence joins TRBV7-3 and TRBJ2-3; D is ambiguous. The CDR3 length is 14 residues. V dropped 0 bases and J dropped 2 bases, with 6 bases sitting between them. CDR1 is SGHTA and CDR2 is FQGTGA in the germline V gene. This CDR3 reads CASSLTAATDTQYF. CDR3 bases read: TGTGCCAGCAGCTTAACGGCGGCCACAGATACG.

Note on this clone: The CDR3 end is not reached by the read, which stops 3 residues before it; the germline J gene fills it in. The V gene is TRBV19, the J gene TRBJ1-2; 7 positions match TRBD1. The CDR3 contains 15 residues. Germline CDR1 is LNHDA and CDR2 is SQIVND (reference sequence). V lost 3 bases and J lost 4; bases outside the gene matches: 8. This CDR3 is CASSIRQGRGYGYTF. CDR3 DNA (partial): TGTGCCAGTAGTATCCGACAGGGAAGAGGCTATGGC.

In regard to this clone: The CDR3 end falls 3 residues outside the read, so it is completed with the germline J gene. The rearrangement joins TRBV18 to TRBJ2-1; no clear D. Trimming took off 7 bases at V and 5 bases at J, with 18 bases between the two ends. The CDR3 has 15 amino acids. Looked up from germline, CDR1 is KGHSH and CDR2 is LQKENI. The CDR3 here is CASFTQVGIDNEQFF. The CDR3 DNA, read in part, is TGTGCCAGCTTCACCCAGGTGGGTATCGACAATGAG.

As regards this clone: The missing CDR3 end, 3 residues past where the read stops, is filled in from the germline J gene. V gene TRBV29-1 combines with J gene TRBJ2-7; D is possibly TRBD1 (6 bases). With 6 bases removed from V and 0 bases from J, the gap between germline ends came to 9 bases. Germline V gives CDR1 SQVTM, CDR2 ANQGSEA. The CDR3 has 12 residues. CDR3 sequence: CSVYRDSYEQYF. CDR3 DNA (partial): TGCAGCGTCTACAGGGACTCCTACGAG.

About this clone: The sequence runs out 3 residues before the end of the CDR3; the remainder is reconstructed from the germline J gene. The J gene is TRBJ1-2, the V gene TRBV18; D perhaps matches TRBD1 (6 bases). Germline CDR1 reads KGHSH; CDR2 reads LQKENI. This CDR3 is built from 16 residues. V lost 6 bases, J lost 3 bases, and 20 bases lay in between. The CDR3 reads CASSQSGTKKDYGYTF. The sequenced part of the CDR3 DNA is TGTGCCAGCTCGCAATCCGGGACAAAAAAGGACTATGGC.

Turning to this clone: The missing CDR3 end, 3 residues past where the read stops, is filled in from the germline J gene. The chain couples TRBV19 to TRBJ2-2; 7 bases map to TRBD1. The length of the CDR3 is 14 residues. J was trimmed by 3 bases and V by 3 bases; bases with no gene match: 1. The germline V gene has CDR1 LNHDA and CDR2 SQIVND (reference sequence). The CDR3 here is CASSITGDTGELFF. Partial CDR3 DNA: TGTGCCAGTAGTATCACAGGGGACACCGGGGAG.

Details on this clone: The read stops 3 residues short of the end of the CDR3; the missing end is completed from the germline J gene. The J gene is TRBJ1-2, the V gene TRBV19; 11 bases are a match to TRBD1. V gave up 4 bases and J gave up 3 bases; unmatched junction bases: 10. From germline, CDR1 is LNHDA and CDR2 SQIVND (reference sequence). The CDR3 has 17 residues. CDR3 bases read: TGTGCCAGTAGTAGACCCAGACCGGGACAGGGGGACTATGGC. Translating it yields CASSRPRPGQGDYG. The complete CDR3 sequence is CASSRPRPGQGDYGYTF.

As to this clone: Read data end 3 residues before the CDR3 end; the end is taken from the germline J gene. The J gene is TRBJ2-5, the V gene TRBV5-1; D is ambiguous. The CDR3 is 13 amino acids. Trimming pared 0 bases from V and 5 bases from J, leaving 8 bases between. The V gene's germline CDR1 is SGHRS and CDR2 YFSETQ. CDR3 bases read: TGCGCCAGCAGCTTGGCCGGTCGGGAGACC. This gives the protein CASSLAGRET. The full CDR3 sequence reads CASSLAGRETQYF.

Points on this clone: The read comes to an end 3 residues before the CDR3 does, leaving the germline J gene to fill in the end. The chain recombines TRBV7-6 with TRBJ1-2, with 8 bases fitting TRBD1. This CDR3 spans 13 amino acids. Germline assignment: CDR1 SGHVS and CDR2 FNYEAQ. The DNA read from the CDR3 is TGTGCCAGCAGCTTAGTGGCAGGGGGCGGC. Its translation: CASSLVAGGG. The whole CDR3 is CASSLVAGGGYTF.

As regards this clone: The read falls 3 residues short of the CDR3 end, and the missing part is taken from the germline J gene. The V call is TRBV5-6, the J call TRBJ2-5; 8 nucleotides match TRBD1. V trimming: 0 bases; J trimming: 3 bases; junction bases outside the gene matches: 4. Germline V CDR1 and CDR2: SGHDT, YYEEEE. The CDR3 totals 15 residues. The chain's CDR3 is CASSLDWGQEETQYF. The sequenced part of the CDR3 DNA is TGTGCCAGCAGCTTGGATTGGGGACAGGAAGAGACC.

Note on this clone: The read ends 3 residues early relative to the CDR3; the germline J gene fills the gap. The chain has TRBV18 and TRBJ1-2, with D hard to call. The CDR3 has 15 residues. The germline gives CDR1 KGHSH, CDR2 LQKENI. The V gene lost 4 bases and the J gene lost 0 bases, with 12 bases spanning the gap. CDR3 bases read: TGTGCCAGCTCACGACCGTTCCAGGCTAACTATGGC. It encodes CASSRPFQANYG. The whole CDR3 region reads CASSRPFQANYGYTF. Full variable domain (remainder filled in from reference TRBV18 and TRBJ1-2): NAGVMQNPRHLVRRRGQEARLRCSPMKGHSHVYWYRQLPEEGLKFMVYLQKENIIDESGMPKERFSAEFPKEGPSILRIQQVVRGDSAAYFCASSRPFQANYGYTFGSGTRLTVV.

A remark on this clone: From the germline J gene comes the end of the CDR3, since the read stops 3 residues before it. The rearrangement links TRBV6-2 or TRBV6-3 to TRBJ2-7; the D gene is possibly TRBD2 (5 bases). Germline CDR1 reads MNHEY; CDR2 reads SVGEGT. The CDR3 covers 13 residues. Deletions cut 7 bases from V and 3 bases from J, with 13 bases between. This CDR3 is CASTEPGDYEQYF. CDR3 DNA (partial): TGTGCCAGCACCGAGCCCGGGGACTACGAG.

Concerning this clone: From the germline J gene comes the end of the CDR3, since the read stops 3 residues before it. The V and J genes are TRBV7-9 and TRBJ1-2; a weak D match, TRBD1 (5 bases). Germline CDR1 and CDR2: SEHNR and FQNEAQ (reference sequence). The CDR3 totals 13 residues. The V end was cut by 0 bases, the J end by 6 bases, with 8 bases between. CDR3 sequence reads: CASSLAGGNGYTF. CDR3 DNA, as far as it was read: TGTGCCAGCAGCTTAGCCGGGGGGAATGGC.

Comment on this clone: Read coverage stops 3 residues before the CDR3 terminus; the germline J gene supplies the remainder. This rearrangement joins TRBV19 to TRBJ2-2, with D tentatively TRBD2 (5 bases). Germline lookup yields CDR1 LNHDA and CDR2 SQIVND (reference sequence). The CDR3 consists of 15 residues. Trimming shortened V by 5 bases and J by 0 bases, and 10 bases separated the two germline ends. The CDR3 bases that were read are TGTGCCAGTAGTCTGGACGGGGCGAACACCGGGGAG. This gives the protein CASSLDGANTGE. The whole CDR3 is CASSLDGANTGELFF.

To note about this clone: The sequenced fragment ends 3 residues before the CDR3 boundary, so the rest is inferred from the germline J gene. The chain uses TRBV5-1 and TRBJ2-7, with D perhaps TRBD2 (5 bases). There are 14 residues in the CDR3. V dropped 0 bases and J dropped 2 bases, with 9 bases sitting between them. Germline values: CDR1 SGHRS, CDR2 YFSETQ. CDR3 in amino acids: CASSLAGRAYEQYF. The CDR3 DNA, read in part, is TGCGCCAGCAGCTTGGCCGGGCGGGCCTACGAG.